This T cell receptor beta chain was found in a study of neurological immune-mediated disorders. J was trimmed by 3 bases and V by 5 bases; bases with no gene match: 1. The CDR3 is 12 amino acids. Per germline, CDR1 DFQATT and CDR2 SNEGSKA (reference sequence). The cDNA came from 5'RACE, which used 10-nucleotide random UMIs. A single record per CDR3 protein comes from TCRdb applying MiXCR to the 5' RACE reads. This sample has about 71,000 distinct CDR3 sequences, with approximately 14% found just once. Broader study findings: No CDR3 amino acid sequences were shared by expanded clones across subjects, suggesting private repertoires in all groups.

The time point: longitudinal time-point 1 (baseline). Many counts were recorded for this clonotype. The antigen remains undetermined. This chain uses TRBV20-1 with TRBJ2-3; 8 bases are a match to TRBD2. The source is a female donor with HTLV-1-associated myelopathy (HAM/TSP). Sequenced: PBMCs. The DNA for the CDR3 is TGCAGTGCTGAGCGGGGGACAGATACGCAGTATTTT. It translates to CSAERGTDTQYF.